This T cell receptor (beta chain) was identified in a study of T cells in Graves' hyperthyroidism and ophthalmopathy. Background on the study: Sampling of peripheral blood happened at initial diagnosis, prior to any treatment.

Germline CDR1 reads SGHRS; CDR2 reads YFSETQ. V lost 4 bases, J lost 2 bases, and 9 bases lay in between. The CDR3 spans 13 residues. Reasons for excluding patients were uncontrolled infection, other autoimmune disease, pregnancy or lactation. Amplified regions were TCR beta CDR3 sequences from RNA transcripts. Primed by the HTBI set, a first-round RT-PCR was run on the TCR CDR3. TCRdb recomputed calls from the multiplex PCR reads with MiXCR, one row per CDR3 protein. The repertoire includes hundreds of thousands of distinct CDR3 sequences, less than 20% of them detected once, and around 7% sits in the top ten.

The chain joins TRBV5-1 to TRBJ2-5, with a tentative D call TRBD2 (6 bases). The sequence was obtained from a woman between 18 and 29 years old with Graves' hyperthyroidism. Sample: blood. The CDR3 nucleotides read TGCGCCAGCAGCGTAGCGGTACAAGAGACCCAGTACTTC. Translating it yields CASSVAVQETQYF. Full variable domain (missing parts from reference TRBV5-1 and TRBJ2-5): KAGVTQTPRYLIKTRGQQVTLSCSPISGHRSVSWYQQTPGQGLQFLFEYFSETQRNKGNFPGRFSGRQFSNSRSEMNVSTLELGDSALYLCASSVAVQETQYFGPGTRLLVL.